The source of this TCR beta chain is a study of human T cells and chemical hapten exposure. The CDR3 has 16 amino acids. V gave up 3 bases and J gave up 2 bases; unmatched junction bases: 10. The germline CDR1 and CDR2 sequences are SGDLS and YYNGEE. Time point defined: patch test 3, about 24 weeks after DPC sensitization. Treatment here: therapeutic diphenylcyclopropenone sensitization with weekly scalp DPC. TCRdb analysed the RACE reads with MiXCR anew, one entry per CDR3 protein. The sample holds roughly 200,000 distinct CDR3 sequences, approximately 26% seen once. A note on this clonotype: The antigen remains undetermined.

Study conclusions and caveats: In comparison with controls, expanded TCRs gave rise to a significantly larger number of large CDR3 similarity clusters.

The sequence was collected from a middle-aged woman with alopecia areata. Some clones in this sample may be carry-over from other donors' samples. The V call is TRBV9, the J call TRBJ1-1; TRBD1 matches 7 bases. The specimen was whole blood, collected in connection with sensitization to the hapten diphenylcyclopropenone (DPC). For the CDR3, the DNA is TGTGCCAGCAGCGGTAACGCCGGGACAGCAAACACTGAAGCTTTCTTT. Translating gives CASSGNAGTANTEAFF. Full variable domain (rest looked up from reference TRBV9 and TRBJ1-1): DSGVTQTPKHLITATGQRVTLRCSPRSGDLSVYWYQQSLDQGLQFLIQYYNGEERAKGNILERFSAQQFPDLHSELNLSSLELGDSALYFCASSGNAGTANTEAFFGQGTRLTVV.